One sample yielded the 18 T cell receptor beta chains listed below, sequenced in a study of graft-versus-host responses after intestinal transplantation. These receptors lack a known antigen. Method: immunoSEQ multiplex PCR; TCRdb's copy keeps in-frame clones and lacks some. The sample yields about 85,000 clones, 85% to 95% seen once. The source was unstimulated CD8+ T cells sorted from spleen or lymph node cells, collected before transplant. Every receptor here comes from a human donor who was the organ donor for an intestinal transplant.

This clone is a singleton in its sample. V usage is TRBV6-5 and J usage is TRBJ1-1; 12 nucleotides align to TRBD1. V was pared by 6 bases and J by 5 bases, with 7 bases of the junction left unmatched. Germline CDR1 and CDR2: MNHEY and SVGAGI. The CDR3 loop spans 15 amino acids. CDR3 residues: CASRDSGQGATEAFF. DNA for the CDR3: TGTGCCAGCAGGGACTCGGGACAGGGGGCGACTGAAGCTTTCTTT.

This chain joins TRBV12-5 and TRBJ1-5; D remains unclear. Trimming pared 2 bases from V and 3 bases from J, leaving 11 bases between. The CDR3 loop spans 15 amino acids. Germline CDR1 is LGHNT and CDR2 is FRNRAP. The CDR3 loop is CASGLPEVDNQPQHF. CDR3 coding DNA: TGTGCTAGTGGTTTGCCGGAGGTTGACAATCAGCCCCAGCATTTT.

CDR3 DNA sequence: TGTGCCAGCAGTCCTAGGAGCTCCTACGAGCAGTACTTC. This translates into CASSPRSSYEQYF. J is TRBJ2-7 and V is TRBV27, with unresolved D. The V end was cut by 5 bases, the J end by 0 bases, with 8 bases between. Germline CDR1 MNHEY, CDR2 SMNVEV (reference sequence). The CDR3 totals 13 residues.

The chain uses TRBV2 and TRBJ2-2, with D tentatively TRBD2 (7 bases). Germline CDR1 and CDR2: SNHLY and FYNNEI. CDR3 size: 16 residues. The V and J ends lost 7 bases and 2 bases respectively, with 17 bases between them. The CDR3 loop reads CASIGGGSPNTGELFF. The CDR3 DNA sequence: TGTGCCAGCATTGGGGGCGGGAGTCCCAACACCGGGGAGCTGTTTTTT.

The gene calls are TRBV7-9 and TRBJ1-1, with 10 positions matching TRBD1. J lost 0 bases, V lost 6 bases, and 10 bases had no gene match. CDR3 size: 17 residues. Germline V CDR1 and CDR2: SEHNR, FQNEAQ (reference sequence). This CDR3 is CASRPGTGVLMNTEAFF. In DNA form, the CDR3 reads TGTGCCAGCAGACCCGGGACAGGGGTCCTCATGAACACTGAAGCTTTCTTT.

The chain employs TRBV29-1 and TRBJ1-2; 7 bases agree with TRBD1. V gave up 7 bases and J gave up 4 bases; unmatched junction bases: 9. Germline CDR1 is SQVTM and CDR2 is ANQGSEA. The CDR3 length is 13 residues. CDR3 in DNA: TGCAGCGCCTCGACAGGGTCCGCCTATGGCTACACCTTC. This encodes CSASTGSAYGYTF.

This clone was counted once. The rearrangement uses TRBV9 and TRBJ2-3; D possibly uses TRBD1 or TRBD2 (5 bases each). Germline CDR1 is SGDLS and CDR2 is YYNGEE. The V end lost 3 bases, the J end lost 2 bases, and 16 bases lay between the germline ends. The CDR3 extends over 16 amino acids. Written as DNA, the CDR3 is TGTGCCAGCAGCGGGGAGACCGAGGGGTCCACAGATACGCAGTATTTT. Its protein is CASSGETEGSTDTQYF.

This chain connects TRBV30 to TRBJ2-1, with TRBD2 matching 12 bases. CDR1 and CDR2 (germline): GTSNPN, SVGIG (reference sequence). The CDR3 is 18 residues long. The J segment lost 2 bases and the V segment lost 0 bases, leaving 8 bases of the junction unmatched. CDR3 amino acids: CAWSVGTSGPGAYNEQFF. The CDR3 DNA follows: TGTGCCTGGAGTGTAGGGACTAGCGGGCCGGGGGCCTACAATGAGCAGTTCTTC.

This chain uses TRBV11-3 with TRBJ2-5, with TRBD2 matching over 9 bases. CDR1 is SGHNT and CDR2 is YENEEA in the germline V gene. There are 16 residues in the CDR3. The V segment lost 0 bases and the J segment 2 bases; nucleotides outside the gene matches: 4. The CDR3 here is CASSLDSREGQETQYF. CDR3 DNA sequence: TGTGCCAGCAGCTTAGACTCGCGGGAGGGGCAAGAGACCCAGTACTTC.

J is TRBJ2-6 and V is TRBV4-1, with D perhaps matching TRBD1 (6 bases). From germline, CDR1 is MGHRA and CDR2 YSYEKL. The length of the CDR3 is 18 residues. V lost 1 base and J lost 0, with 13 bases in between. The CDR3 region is CASSQGQGIFSGANVLTF. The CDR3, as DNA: TGCGCCAGCAGCCAAGGCCAGGGGATTTTCTCTGGGGCCAACGTCCTGACTTTC.

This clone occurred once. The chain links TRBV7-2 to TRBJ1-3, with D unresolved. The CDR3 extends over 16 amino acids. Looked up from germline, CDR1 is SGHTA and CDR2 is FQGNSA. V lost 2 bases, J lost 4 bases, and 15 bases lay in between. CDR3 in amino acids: CASSLSFAGGGNTIYF. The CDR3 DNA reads TGTGCCAGCAGCTTAAGTTTTGCCGGAGGGGGAAACACCATATATTTT.

CDR3 residues: CASSLGQENTGELFF. CDR3 DNA sequence: TGTGCCAGCAGCTTGGGACAGGAGAACACCGGGGAGCTGTTTTTT. The chain couples TRBV7-3 to TRBJ2-2; TRBD1 aligns across 8 bases. CDR1 is SGHTA, CDR2 FQGTGA, per germline. J was trimmed by 1 base and V by 3 bases; bases with no gene match: 1. CDR3 size: 15 residues.

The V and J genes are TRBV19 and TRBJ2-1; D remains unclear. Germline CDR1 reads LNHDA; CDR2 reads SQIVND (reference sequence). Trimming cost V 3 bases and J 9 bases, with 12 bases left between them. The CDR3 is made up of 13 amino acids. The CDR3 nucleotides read TGTGCCAGTAGTATGCGTGGCGGAAGTGAGCAGTTCTTC. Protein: CASSMRGGSEQFF.

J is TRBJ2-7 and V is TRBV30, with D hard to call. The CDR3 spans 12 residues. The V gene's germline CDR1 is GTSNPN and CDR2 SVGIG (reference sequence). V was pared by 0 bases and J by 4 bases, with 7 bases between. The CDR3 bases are TGTGCCTGGAGTGTACTTGGTTACGAGCAGTACTTC. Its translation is CAWSVLGYEQYF.

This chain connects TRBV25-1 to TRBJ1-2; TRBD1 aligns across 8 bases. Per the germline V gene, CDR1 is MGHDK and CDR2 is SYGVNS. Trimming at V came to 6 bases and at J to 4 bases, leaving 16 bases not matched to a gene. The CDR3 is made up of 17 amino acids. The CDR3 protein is CASRGEDRGGGRYGYTF. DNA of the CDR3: TGTGCCAGCAGGGGGGAAGACAGGGGCGGGGGTCGCTATGGCTACACCTTC.

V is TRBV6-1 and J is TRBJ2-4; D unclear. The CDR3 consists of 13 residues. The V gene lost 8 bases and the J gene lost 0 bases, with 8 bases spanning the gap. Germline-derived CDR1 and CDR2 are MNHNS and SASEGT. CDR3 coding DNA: TGTGCCAGCCAGCCTACAGCCAAAAACATTCAGTACTTC. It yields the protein CASQPTAKNIQYF.

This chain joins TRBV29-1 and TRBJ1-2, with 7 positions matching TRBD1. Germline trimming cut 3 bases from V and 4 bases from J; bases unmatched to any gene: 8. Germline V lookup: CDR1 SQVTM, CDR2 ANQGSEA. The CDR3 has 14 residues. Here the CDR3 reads CSVDGQEVLYGYTF. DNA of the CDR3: TGCAGCGTTGATGGACAGGAGGTTCTCTATGGCTACACCTTC.

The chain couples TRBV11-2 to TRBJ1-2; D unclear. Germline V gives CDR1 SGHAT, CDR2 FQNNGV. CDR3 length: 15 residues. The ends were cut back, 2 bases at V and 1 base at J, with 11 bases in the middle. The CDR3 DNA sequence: TGTGCCAGCAGCTTACGGCGGCGCTTTAACTATGGCTACACCTTC. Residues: CASSLRRRFNYGYTF.